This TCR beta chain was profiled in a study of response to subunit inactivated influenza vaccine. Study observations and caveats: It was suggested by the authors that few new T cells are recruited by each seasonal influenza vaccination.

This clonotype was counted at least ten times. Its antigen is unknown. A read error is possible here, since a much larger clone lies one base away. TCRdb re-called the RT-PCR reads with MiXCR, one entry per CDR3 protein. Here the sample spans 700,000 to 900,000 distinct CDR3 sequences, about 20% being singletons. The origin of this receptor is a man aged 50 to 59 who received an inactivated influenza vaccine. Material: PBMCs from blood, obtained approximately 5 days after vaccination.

CDR3 loop: CASSLAGHEQYF. CDR3 in DNA: TGTGCCAGCAGCTTAGCGGGCCACGAGCAGTACTTC. This chain uses TRBV7-2 with TRBJ2-7; D unresolved. This CDR3 has 12 residues. Germline assignment: CDR1 SGHTA and CDR2 FQGNSA. V was shortened by 0 bases and J by 5 bases, with 5 bases between the two germline ends. Supplemented by reference TRBV7-2 and TRBJ2-7, the full variable domain reads GAGVSQSPSNKVTEKGKDVELRCDPISGHTALYWYRQSLGQGLEFLIYFQGNSAPDKSGLPSDRFSAERTGGSVSTLTIQRTQQEDSAVYLCASSLAGHEQYFGPGTRLTVT.